This T cell receptor beta chain was obtained from a study of memory B cells and T cells in multiple sclerosis. Findings of the study overall: Compartments had unequal clone-set sizes, affecting shared clonotype counts.

CFSE-dim autoproliferating and CFSE-high non-proliferating T cells from unstimulated culture were sequenced separately. Replicate wells were pooled after roughly 7 days of stimulus-free culture of some 55 million CFSE-labeled PBMCs. CFSE at 0.5 uM labeled the PBMCs, which were then cultured unstimulated. As for this clone: The antigen is unknown.

The CDR3 consists of 15 residues. Germline assignment: CDR1 MNHEY and CDR2 SVGAGI. V was trimmed by 0 bases and J by 7 bases, leaving 12 bases between them. Using immunoSEQ multiplex PCR, the repertoire was profiled, and TCRdb retains in-frame clones only, with some absent. The repertoire holds about 45,000 clones, with almost 85% as singletons. This sequence joins TRBV6-5 and TRBJ1-4; D possibly corresponds to TRBD1 (5 bases). Sequenced sample: PBMCs from blood kept in culture. This clonotype originated in a human donor with multiple sclerosis. The CDR3: CASSYSGVFGEKLFF. CDR3 bases: TGTGCCAGCAGTTACTCGGGGGTCTTTGGTGAAAAACTGTTTTTT.